This T cell receptor beta chain derives from a study of post-analysis software for immune sequencing data (dated by TCRdb to 2015 to 2017). Notes on the research overall: The recorded disease courses included relapsing-remitting, secondary progressive and progressive-relapsing multiple sclerosis, and some patients had no subtype annotation. The patient repertoires were compared against some twelve previously published healthy control repertoires obtained from donors aged roughly 6 to 25 years. A subset of samples was prepared in parallel using single-end sample barcoding, then pooled and co-amplified after Illumina adapter ligation.

To demonstrate the VDJtools post-analysis software, the study profiled TCR beta repertoires from the peripheral blood of 13 young patients with multiple sclerosis. The patients with multiple sclerosis were children and adolescents between about 6 and 17 years of age. V drops 8 bases and J drops 1 base, leaving 13 bases in between. The CDR3 measures 14 amino acids from cysteine to phenylalanine. Solely the CDR3 DNA is kept, with 42 bases framed from the first base. The germline V gene encodes CDR1 LNHDA and CDR2 SQIVND (reference sequence). On this clonotype: Its antigen is currently not known. No much larger clone exists at a distance of one base, and base qualities are not known.

The receptor library was made with PCR. TCRdb records Illumina HiSeq 2500 as the sequencer. To reduce PCR and sequencing biases, unique molecular identifiers were incorporated into the TCR beta cDNA libraries. Approximately 500,000 cDNA molecules were obtained per 1 to 10 million input T cells, so each molecule approximated one T cell. Patient libraries were prepared and sequenced with the same protocol used for the earlier healthy control dataset. Samples belonging to the same batch were prepared together, multiplexed and sequenced on a shared HiSeq lane. In the paper's pipeline: MIGEC handled the raw barcoded reads, throwing out single-read molecular identifier groups before consensus assembly and CDR3 extraction. VDJtools was used for post-analysis of the clonotype tables, with diversity normalized by down-sampling every dataset to the smallest sample size. Repertoire overlap clustering matched CDR3 amino acid but not nucleotide sequences to correct batch-related cross-sample contamination. TCRdb itself trimmed the public reads at Q25 with fastp, ran MiXCR and retained productive beta chains. One record per CDR3 amino acid sequence lists the most common genes and DNA. TCRdb, not the authors, supplied the V and J calls. The sample table contains some 240,000 distinct CDR3 sequences; only one count was recorded for about 38% of them. The ten largest clonotypes hold roughly 4.8% of the sample.

What the work shows at the level of the full study, not this receptor alone: Patients showed significantly higher frequencies than controls for several TRBV segments, among them TRBV5-6, TRBV5-1 and TRBV20-1. Strong co-clustering of samples prepared in the same batch was shown by direct clustering with F measure, prompting a batch-effect correction. The multiple sclerosis patient group was slightly younger than the control group. Normalized Chao1 diversity was significantly lower in multiple sclerosis patients than controls, suggesting substantial peripheral T-cell clonal expansion.

The origin of this receptor is a girl between 10 and 17 years old with multiple sclerosis. The chain joins TRBV19 to TRBJ2-3, and TRBD2 may be the D gene, going by 6 matching bases. The specimen was blood. The nucleotide sequence reads as follows: TGTGCCAGTCTCCCTGGCGGGGGCACAGATACGCAGTATTTT. Its protein reads: CASLPGGGTDTQYF.